Listed below are T cell receptor beta chains from one sample, sequenced in a study of blood T cell repertoires in COVID-19. Some clones are missing from TCRdb's copy, which holds only in-frame ones; the method was immunoSEQ multiplex PCR. Of 200,000 to 250,000 clones listed, around 92% were seen once; the top ten hold 1.2%. Sequencing used peripheral blood. These receptors all come from a man aged 25 to 45 with acute or convalescent COVID-19. CDR3s include the opening cysteine and the closing phenylalanine or tryptophan. D genes are given only for firm matches. Only some rows state a clone size, as once, few, many or a class for expanded clones.

clone size	V gene	D gene	J gene	CDR3 DNA	CDR3 protein
.	TRBV4-1	.	TRBJ1-4	TGCGCCAGCCTCCATAGCCCCGGAGCAACTAATGAAAAACTGTTTTTT	CASLHSPGATNEKLFF
few	TRBV7-9	TRBD2	TRBJ2-3	TGTGCCAGCAGCCGTACTAGCGGGAGCACAGATACGCAGTATTTT	CASSRTSGSTDTQYF
.	TRBV5-6	TRBD1	TRBJ1-4	TGTGCCAGCAGCTGGACAGGAGGCGAGAAACTGTTTTTT	CASSWTGGEKLFF
.	TRBV28	TRBD1	TRBJ2-2	TGTGCCAGCAGGGGAACAGGGGGCTCCGGGGAGCTGTTTTTT	CASRGTGGSGELFF
.	TRBV27	.	TRBJ1-4	TGTGCCAGCAGTTTATCGGTCGCTACAGGGTTCGAAAAACTGTTTTTT	CASSLSVATGFEKLFF
.	TRBV19	.	TRBJ1-1	TGTGCCAGTAGATCCATGGGGGGTAGCGCTGAAGCTTTCTTT	CASRSMGGSAEAFF
.	TRBV5-6	.	TRBJ2-1	TGTGCCAGCAGCTATGTCACTAGTGGGAGTCGCAATGAGCAGTTCTTC	CASSYVTSGSRNEQFF
.	TRBV28	TRBD1	TRBJ1-6	TGTGCCAGCAGTACTCGACAGGGTTCCTATAATTCACCCCTCCACTTT	CASSTRQGSYNSPLHF
.	TRBV28	TRBD1	TRBJ2-7	TGTGCCAGCAGCAGGGACAGGTGGCTCCTACTGGGGTCCTACGAGCAGTACTTC	CASSRDRWLLLGSYEQYF
.	TRBV6-4	.	TRBJ2-1	TGTGCCAGCAGCGTAACAGGGAACCCCTACAATGAGCAGTTCTTC	CASSVTGNPYNEQFF
.	TRBV5-8	TRBD2	TRBJ2-3	TGTGCCAGCAGCTTGGCTACCGGGACTAGCGCTGATCCGCAGTATTTT	CASSLATGTSADPQYF
.	TRBV6-5	.	TRBJ2-1	TGTGCCAGCAGTTCCGTTAGCAATGAGCAGTTCTTC	CASSSVSNEQFF
.	TRBV24-1	.	TRBJ2-3	TGTGCCACCAGTGATTTCTCGGGCGGGGGCACAGATACGCAGTATTTT	CATSDFSGGGTDTQYF
.	TRBV29-1	.	TRBJ1-1	TGCAGCGTTTCCACAGGGCAGGGGACTGAAGCTTTCTTT	CSVSTGQGTEAFF